The entry below describes one T cell receptor (beta chain). This sample is part of a study of T cells expressing NK-cell markers. Each CDR3 protein gets one entry in TCRdb, which reprocessed the 5' RACE reads and gives no DNA. The sample has 350,000 to 400,000 distinct CDR3 sequences. Germline V gives CDR1 MGHRA, CDR2 YSYEKL. This CDR3 contains 15 residues. The chain is built from TRBV4-1 and TRBJ2-7. The origin of this receptor is a woman aged 50 to 60 in good health. The sequencing input was blood T cells: a sorted CD56 or NKG2C T cell subset, CD4+ or CD8+ T cells, or bulk PBMC T cells (not recorded which). CDR3 sequence reads: CASSQDPADSYEQYF.